The 20 T cell receptor beta chains in this list originate from one sample, sequenced in a study of CXCR3-negative and CXCR3-positive naive CD8 T cells. UMI-labeled 5' RACE TRB cDNA libraries were prepared from the cells. TCRdb reprocessed the 5' RACE reads, with one entry per CDR3 protein and no DNA. This sample's table reports 55,000 to 70,000 distinct CDR3 sequences. Source material: memory CD8+ T cells from blood. These receptor sequences come from a human donor in good health. Some clones in this sample may be carry-over from other donors' samples.

The V gene is TRBV5-1, the J gene TRBJ2-1; TCRdb designates TRBD1, a call that cannot be tested without DNA. Germline V CDR1 and CDR2: SGHRS, YFSETQ. The CDR3 contains 16 residues. The CDR3 reads CASSISRTGDYNEQFF.

The gene calls are TRBV29-1 and TRBJ1-2; TCRdb proposes TRBD1, but this gene call is untestable without DNA. The CDR3 runs 18 residues. Per the germline V gene, CDR1 is SQVTM and CDR2 is ANQGSEA. The CDR3 loop is CSVEDWISSGVPSYGYTF.

The rearrangement joins TRBV4-1 to TRBJ2-1; with no DNA, the TCRdb D assignment of TRBD1 cannot be verified. From germline, CDR1 is MGHRA and CDR2 YSYEKL. The CDR3 has 14 residues. CDR3 loop: CASSQDRAEYEQFF.

This chain joins TRBV29-1 and TRBJ2-7; TCRdb's D call, TRBD1, is unchecked because there is no DNA. The CDR3 is 14 amino acids. CDR1 is SQVTM, CDR2 ANQGSEA, per germline. The CDR3 protein is CSVDRQGSSYEQCF.

The chain has TRBV29-1 and TRBJ2-7. The CDR3 is made up of 13 amino acids. Germline V gene sequence: CDR1 SQVTM, CDR2 ANQGSEA. This CDR3 reads CSVERGPPYEQYF.

The chain has TRBV12-5 and TRBJ2-5; no DNA is available, so the TRBD1 call from TCRdb remains unchecked. The germline gives CDR1 LGHNT, CDR2 FRNRAP. The CDR3 totals 14 residues. CDR3 loop: CAGLGGRDQETQYF.

The chain links TRBV7-8 to TRBJ2-3; TCRdb's assignment of TRBD2 cannot be checked, as there is no DNA. Germline assignment: CDR1 SGHVS and CDR2 FQNEAQ. The CDR3 covers 19 residues. The CDR3 reads CASSSLERASETSTDTQYF.

CDR3 protein: CATSANRVYNEQFF. The rearrangement uses TRBV24-1 and TRBJ2-1; the D call from TCRdb, TRBD1, cannot be confirmed without DNA. CDR3 length: 14 amino acids. Germline V gene data show CDR1 as KGHDR and CDR2 as SFDVKD.

The genes are TRBV29-1 and TRBJ2-2; the TRBD1 assignment by TCRdb is unverifiable without DNA. Germline assignment: CDR1 SQVTM and CDR2 ANQGSEA. The CDR3 sequence is 15 residues long. The chain's CDR3 is CSVEGTLENTGELFF.

The gene calls are TRBV5-1 and TRBJ2-7; absent DNA, TCRdb's TRBD1 call cannot be checked. The V gene's germline CDR1 is SGHRS and CDR2 YFSETQ. The length of the CDR3 is 14 residues. CDR3 residues: CASSLRGGGWEQYF.

V and J are TRBV20-1 and TRBJ2-1; TCRdb's D call, TRBD2, is unchecked because there is no DNA. CDR1 is DFQATT and CDR2 is SNEGSKA in the germline V gene (reference sequence). The CDR3 has 17 amino acids. CDR3 region: CSASDRSPGLGFYEQFF.

The chain uses TRBV29-1 and TRBJ1-2. Germline-derived CDR1 and CDR2 are SQVTM and ANQGSEA. The CDR3 runs to 13 residues. The CDR3 protein is CSVEEEHGYGYTF.

V and J are TRBV19 and TRBJ2-3; the TCRdb call, TRBD2, lacks DNA for checking. CDR1 is LNHDA and CDR2 is SQIVND in the germline V gene (reference sequence). The CDR3 has 14 amino acids. The CDR3 here is CASMGSGYTDTQYF.

The chain is built from TRBV29-1 and TRBJ2-7. This CDR3 contains 12 residues. Germline CDR1 and CDR2: SQVTM and ANQGSEA. The CDR3 is CSVVGWSGEQYF.

The CDR3 loop is CSAPNTGPGNTEAFF. The chain recombines TRBV29-1 with TRBJ1-1. CDR3 length: 15 residues. Germline assignment: CDR1 SQVTM and CDR2 ANQGSEA.

The chain carries TRBV29-1 and TRBJ1-2. CDR3 length: 13 residues. CDR1 is SQVTM, CDR2 ANQGSEA, per germline. CDR3 protein: CSAEDGSGYGYTF.

The chain links TRBV14 to TRBJ2-1. CDR3 length equals 14 residues. The germline CDR1 and CDR2 sequences are SGHDN and FVKESK. This chain's CDR3 is CASSQEATYNEQFF.

V and J are TRBV29-1 and TRBJ2-2; without DNA, the TCRdb call of TRBD2 cannot be checked. This CDR3 comprises 16 residues. The germline CDR1 and CDR2 sequences are SQVTM and ANQGSEA. The CDR3 loop reads CSVEAGGQGYIGELFF.

This chain links TRBV7-9 with TRBJ1-2. The CDR3 consists of 13 residues. Germline CDR1 reads SEHNR; CDR2 reads FQNEAQ (reference sequence). This CDR3 reads CASIDGPSEGYTF.

This chain links TRBV2 with TRBJ1-2. In germline, CDR1 is SNHLY, CDR2 FYNNEI. The CDR3 runs to 15 residues. CDR3 loop: CASRAKGLFNYGYTF.